Described below is a single TCR beta chain sequence and its context. Trimming cost V 7 bases and J 1 base, with 13 bases left between them. Germline V CDR1 and CDR2: SQVTM, ANQGSEA. CDR3 size: 13 residues. TCR beta chains were sequenced at survey level with immunoSEQ. Measured with immunoSEQ multiplex PCR; TCRdb has only the in-frame clones, and not every one. Here the sample spans some 68,000 clones, just under 95% being singletons. The gene calls are TRBV29-1 and TRBJ1-1; D not resolved. The sample taken for sequencing was PBMCs. This receptor was identified in a middle-aged man with rheumatoid arthritis. The CDR3 coding sequence is TGCAGCGCCGCCGGTGGAGGGAACACTGAAGCTTTCTTT. It specifies CSAAGGGNTEAFF.